The sequence of this T cell receptor (beta chain) was determined in a study of blood T cell repertoires in COVID-19. V was cut by 3 bases and J by 5 bases, with 12 bases left in between. Looked up from germline, CDR1 is KGHDR and CDR2 is SFDVKD. The CDR3 has 14 residues. Assay: immunoSEQ multiplex PCR; the TCRdb copy retains only in-frame clones and omits some. The sample records 200,000 to 300,000 clones, roughly 91% being singletons. The sequenced material came from peripheral blood. The sequence was collected from a man younger than 40 with COVID-19, enrolled during active disease. The chain is built from TRBV24-1 and TRBJ1-2, with TRBD1 as a possible D gene (6 bases). This chain's CDR3 is CATSDGQLEYGYTF. The CDR3 nucleotides read TGTGCCACCAGTGATGGACAGCTCGAATATGGCTACACCTTC.